The source of this T cell receptor beta chain is a study of blood T cells in healthy people across ages. Germline CDR1 is SQVTM and CDR2 is ANQGSEA. CDR3 length: 16 residues. The junction had 19 bases not matched to a gene; V was cut back by 6 bases and J by 7 bases. Sample-barcoded 5' priming and a J-beta primer mix drove a second PCR of 7 to 11 cycles. TCRdb reanalysed the 5' RACE reads using MiXCR and keeps one entry per CDR3 protein. Of fewer than 900,000 distinct CDR3 sequences in the sample, approximately 43% were seen once. The rearrangement links TRBV29-1 to TRBJ2-5; 8 nucleotides match TRBD2. The sample taken for sequencing was blood. This TCR was sampled from a woman aged 55-69 years in good health. CDR3 loop: CSVREGGARTFGTQYF. CDR3 nucleotide sequence: TGCAGCGTCCGGGAGGGGGGGGCGCGAACTTTCGGGACCCAGTACTTC.